The sequence of this T cell receptor beta chain was determined in a study of spatial heterogeneity in lung cancer (dated by TCRdb to the late 2010s). In the study overall: More beta-chain than alpha-chain transcripts were consistently detected, likely reflecting higher beta-chain transcript abundance. In the raw uncorrected reads, each unique combination of TCR and UMI appeared more than ten times on average. In non-small cell lung cancer, the study made a quantitative comparison of TCR alpha and beta repertoires among multiple tumor regions, matched nontumor lung and blood. Nonsynonymous mutation counts, determined by whole-exome sequencing of tumor tissue, were related to features of the TCR repertoire. Both alpha and beta chains were TCR-sequenced in around 220 tumor regions, 64 matched nontumor lung samples and around 54 PBMC samples obtained at surgery. Results the study describes overall, beyond this receptor: Additional single-cell paired TCR alpha and beta sequencing was considered necessary to confirm, at a functional level, the hypothesis that regional TCRs recognize regional mutations. Ubiquitous expanded tumor TCRs were found in blood more often at tumor resection than at routine follow-up.

The method behind the library was 5' RACE. Sequencing was carried out with a NextSeq 500. To allow correction of PCR and sequencing errors, the TCR library protocol tagged every TCR cDNA molecule with a unique molecular identifier. In the original analysis: Decombinator tools were used for TCR identification, UMI-based error correction and CDR3 extraction. Expanded TCRs were defined as those above a frequency of 2 per 1,000, corresponding to the top 1% of the tumor frequency distribution. Rényi diversity was computed with the R vegan package after subsampling each repertoire 100 times to 5,000 TCRs. CDR3 similarity networks were built from amino acid triplet string-kernel similarity, connecting CDR3s with pairwise similarity above 0.82. TCRdb reprocessing: public reads trimmed at Q25 with fastp, clones called with MiXCR, in-frame beta chains kept. For every CDR3 protein sequence, its rows merge into one entry that carries the most common genes and DNA. It is TCRdb's table, rather than the study itself, that gives the V and J calls and clone size. Present in this sample are tens of thousands of distinct CDR3 sequences, about an eighth of which were seen just once. In total, the top ten clones hold approximately 7.2% of the sample.

Concerning this clonotype itself: The antigen this receptor binds is unknown. No clone much larger than this one lies a single base away; base qualities are absent.

V is reduced by 5 bases and J by 9 bases, leaving a spacing of 17 bases between them. The CDR3 covers 13 residues, taking in both the cysteine and the phenylalanine. The sequence is cut down to CDR3 DNA, 39 bases in frame from base 1. The germline V gene encodes CDR1 MNHEY and CDR2 SVGAGI. This specimen's time point label, per the study, means: sample taken at primary tumor resection. TCR sequencing used whole RNA extracted from tumor and nontumor lung tissue, or from cryopreserved PBMC samples, without cell sorting. Samples were obtained from about 75 patients with early-stage, untreated non-small cell lung cancer from the lung TRACERx cohort. Only patients for whom sufficient RNA was available from at least two tumor regions were selected for TCR sequencing.

The sequence joins TRBV6-5 to TRBJ2-7; the best D guess is TRBD1, with 5 bases matching. The origin of this receptor is a male donor with early-stage non-small cell lung cancer. Specimen: PBMCs, collected at surgery. The DNA sequence is as follows: TGTGCCAGCAGTCCGCCGGGCAGGGCCGGGCAGTACTTC. This encodes CASSPPGRAGQYF.